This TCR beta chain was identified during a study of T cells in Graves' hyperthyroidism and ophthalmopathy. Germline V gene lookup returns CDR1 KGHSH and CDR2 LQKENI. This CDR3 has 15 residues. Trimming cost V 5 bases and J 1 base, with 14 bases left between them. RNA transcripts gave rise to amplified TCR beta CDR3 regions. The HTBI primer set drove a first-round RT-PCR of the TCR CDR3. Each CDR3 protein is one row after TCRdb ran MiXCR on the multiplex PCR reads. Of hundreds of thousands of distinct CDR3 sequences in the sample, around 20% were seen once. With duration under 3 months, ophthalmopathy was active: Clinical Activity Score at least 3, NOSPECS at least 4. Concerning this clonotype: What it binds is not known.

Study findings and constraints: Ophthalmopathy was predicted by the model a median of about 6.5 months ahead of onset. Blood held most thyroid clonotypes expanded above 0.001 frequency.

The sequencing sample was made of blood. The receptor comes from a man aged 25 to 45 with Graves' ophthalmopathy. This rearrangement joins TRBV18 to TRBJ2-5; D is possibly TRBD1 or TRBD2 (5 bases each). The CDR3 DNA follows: TGTGCCAGCTCAGACAGAGGACTTCTCCAAGAGACCCAGTACTTC. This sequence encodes CASSDRGLLQETQYF.